The 12 T cell receptor beta chains below come from one sample, sequenced in a study of blood T cell repertoires in COVID-19. Clones were sequenced by immunoSEQ multiplex PCR, and TCRdb holds only the in-frame ones, with some missing. The sample lists some 390,000 clones; roughly 90% were seen once. Sequencing used PBMCs or T cells enriched from blood (not recorded which). These receptors were collected from a woman aged 25 to 39 who had recovered from COVID-19.

The chain employs TRBV12-5 and TRBJ2-1, with 7 bases matching TRBD1. V lost 5 bases, J lost 2 bases, and 6 bases stayed unmatched. There are 15 residues in the CDR3. Germline CDR1 LGHNT, CDR2 FRNRAP. The CDR3 is CASGPDRAPYNEQFF. CDR3 sequence (DNA): TGTGCTAGTGGTCCCGACAGGGCGCCCTACAATGAGCAGTTCTTC.

This chain joins TRBV28 and TRBJ2-5; 7 nucleotides line up with TRBD2. CDR3 size: 14 residues. The V gene end was trimmed by 5 bases and the J gene end by 4 bases; junction bases not matched to a gene: 7. Germline CDR1 is MDHEN and CDR2 is SYDVKM. The CDR3: CASSDLRGVETQYF. In DNA form, the CDR3 reads TGTGCCAGCAGTGATTTACGGGGGGTAGAGACCCAGTACTTC.

The chain links TRBV30 to TRBJ1-5, with 10 positions matching TRBD1. The CDR3 is 14 residues long. Trimming at V came to 0 bases and at J to 5 bases, leaving 1 base not matched to a gene. Looked up from germline, CDR1 is GTSNPN and CDR2 is SVGIG (reference sequence). The CDR3 DNA reads as TGTGCCTGGAGTGTAGGGACAGGGGATCAGCCCCAGCATTTT. Residues: CAWSVGTGDQPQHF.

This chain links TRBV3-1 (or the pseudogene TRBV3-2) with TRBJ2-1; 9 nucleotides line up with TRBD1. J was trimmed by 5 bases and V by 4 bases; bases with no gene match: 6. The CDR3 covers 15 residues. Per germline, CDR1 LGHDT and CDR2 YNNKEL (reference sequence). This CDR3 is CASSPYDRGDNEQFF. CDR3 in DNA: TGTGCCAGCAGCCCCTACGACAGGGGGGACAATGAGCAGTTCTTC.

The genes are TRBV7-2 and TRBJ1-3; D is unclear. Germline CDR1 reads SGHTA; CDR2 reads FQGNSA. The V end lost 0 bases, the J end lost 0 bases, and 6 bases lay between the germline ends. The CDR3 has 15 residues. CDR3 sequence reads: CASSLALSSGNTIYF. In nucleotides, the CDR3 is TGTGCCAGCAGCTTAGCGCTCAGCTCTGGAAACACCATATATTTT.

This sequence joins TRBV5-1 and TRBJ2-7; possibly TRBD1 for D (6 bases). The V end was cut by 0 bases, the J end by 0 bases, with 7 bases between. Germline-derived CDR1 and CDR2 are SGHRS and YFSETQ. CDR3 length: 14 residues. The CDR3 here is CASSLEDSSYEQYF. The DNA of the CDR3 is TGCGCCAGCAGCTTGGAGGACAGCTCCTACGAGCAGTACTTC.

V usage is TRBV9 and J usage is TRBJ1-6, with D possibly being TRBD1 (6 bases). This CDR3 region has 16 residues. Trimming took 2 bases from V and 5 from J, leaving 14 bases between them. Germline V gives CDR1 SGDLS, CDR2 YYNGEE. CDR3 sequence (DNA): TGTGCCAGCAGCGTGTTTCGGGACAACCATAATTCACCCCTCCACTTT. This gives the protein CASSVFRDNHNSPLHF.

CDR3 loop: CASSLSGANLNSPLHF. For the CDR3, the DNA is TGTGCCAGCAGCTTAAGCGGTGCTAACCTTAATTCACCCCTCCACTTT. V usage is TRBV5-4 and J usage is TRBJ1-6; D not certain. Germline CDR1 and CDR2: SGHNT and YYREEE (reference sequence). There are 16 residues in the CDR3. V was trimmed by 2 bases and J by 6 bases, leaving 15 bases between them.

The genes are TRBV29-1 and TRBJ2-7; possible D gene TRBD2, 5 bases. Trimming removed 4 bases from V and 4 bases from J, with 14 bases in between. Germline CDR1 is SQVTM and CDR2 is ANQGSEA. CDR3 size: 13 residues. The DNA of the CDR3 is TGCAGCGTTGTAAACAGTCCGGGATACGAGCAGTACTTC. It translates to CSVVNSPGYEQYF.

This sequence joins TRBV27 and TRBJ2-7; TRBD1 might be the D (5 bases). CDR1 MNHEY and CDR2 SMNVEV come from the germline V gene (reference sequence). Deletions cut 3 bases from V and 5 bases from J, with 17 bases between. The CDR3 spans 15 residues. The CDR3 region is CASSLIGQGPHEQYF. Here the CDR3 DNA reads TGTGCCAGCAGTTTGATTGGGCAGGGTCCCCACGAGCAGTACTTC.

The chain is built from TRBV15 and TRBJ2-2, with a tentative D call TRBD2 (6 bases). The V gene lost 5 bases and the J gene lost 5 bases, with 15 bases spanning the gap. Germline CDR1 is LNHNV and CDR2 is YYDKDF (reference sequence). CDR3 length equals 15 residues. CDR3 nucleotides: TGTGCCACCAGCGGTTCAGGGACTTGGACCGGGGAGCTGTTTTTT. It translates to CATSGSGTWTGELFF.

This clone was recorded a few times. V and J are TRBV5-6 and TRBJ2-7; TRBD2 aligns across 11 bases. Unmatched junction bases numbered 9, after V lost 4 bases and J lost 0 bases. The CDR3 sequence is 17 residues long. Germline V gene data show CDR1 as SGHDT and CDR2 as YYEEEE. CDR3 nucleotide sequence: TGTGCCAGCAGCGTAGGACTAGCGGGCACCCTCTCCTACGAGCAGTACTTC. Translated, it gives CASSVGLAGTLSYEQYF.